The entry below describes one TCR beta chain. There is no known antigen for this receptor. No much larger clone exists at a distance of one base, and base qualities are not known. These data come from a study of blood T cell repertoires in COVID-19 (TCRdb year 2020). Study-level background: The collaborator samples originated in the United States, Italy and Spain and spanned the acute and convalescent phases of COVID-19. The prospective study material was composed of cDNA or gDNA derived from T cells, B-cell-depleted T cells, or PBMCs. The dataset comprised deeply sampled blood TCRbeta repertoires from subjects exposed to, actively infected with, or recovered from COVID-19. The repertoires were made available in a free public database intended to serve as a resource for research on the immune response to SARS-CoV-2. Samples came from the ongoing ImmuneRACE study (first 160 participants) plus 1,254 subjects from 6 global collaborators. Sample metadata almost always included a de-identified subject ID, COVID-19 status, age in years and sex. Where available, HLA class I and class II types were obtained from metadata supplied by the sample provider rather than from assay-based typing.

The immunoSEQ Assay, a bias-controlled multiplex PCR, was used to amplify TCRbeta CDR3 regions from genomic DNA. The paper's processing steps were these. Within the assay, amplification of reference gene primers was used to estimate how many nucleated cells each sample contained. To quantify the absolute abundance of each unique TCRbeta CDR3 rearrangement, sequence reads were collapsed and filtered. For each sample, productive Simpson clonality was calculated as the square root of Simpson's diversity index across productive rearrangements. What TCRdb holds here is the immuneACCESS table cut down to in-frame rearrangements. Part of the clones is not present; checked against another copy, under half of the missing clones reflect an unresolved V gene, and the others are unexplained. V, J and clone size reflect that table, while D and trimming were determined from the DNA. The sample table holds roughly 480,000 clones, of which 85% to 90% were seen once. The ten largest clones take up around 0.92% of the sample.

One collaborating source in Seattle enrolled patients during active infection and followed them longitudinally through the course of disease. The collaborating institutions used their own protocols to collect whole blood in K2EDTA tubes. For TCRbeta analysis, collaborators shipped samples as frozen whole blood, isolated PBMCs, or DNA extracted from either of those sample types. Measured from the cysteine to the phenylalanine, the CDR3 is 18 residues long. Only CDR3 DNA remains: 54 bases, in frame from the first base. Unmatched junction bases come to 10, with V trimmed by 3 bases and J by 7 bases. Looking up the germline V gene yields CDR1 SNHLY and CDR2 FYNNEI. Results and caveats for the whole study, not just this receptor: The amount of clinical and demographic metadata varied by source and participant and was provided uncurated.

This clonotype originated in a young man with COVID-19, enrolled during active disease. This chain is built from TRBV2 and TRBJ2-1; TRBD2 lines up with 15 middle nucleotides. Sequencing input: peripheral blood. CDR3 region: CASSERRRTSGRGNEQFF. DNA sequence: TGTGCCAGCAGTGAGAGGAGGAGGACTAGCGGGAGGGGTAATGAGCAGTTCTTC.